This TCR beta chain was recorded in a study of radiotherapy plus CTLA-4 blockade in lung cancer. The wider study: Objective responses were recorded in roughly 20% of patients, with disease control recorded in 30% to 35%.

Patients had chemo-refractory metastatic non-small-cell lung cancer and received focal radiation plus CTLA-4 blockade that used ipilimumab. Germline lookup yields CDR1 MNHEY and CDR2 SMNVEV (reference sequence). This CDR3 has 17 amino acids. The ends lost 3 bases at V and 6 bases at J; junction bases unmatched: 13. Method: immunoSEQ multiplex PCR; TCRdb's copy keeps in-frame clones and lacks some. The data hold some 92,000 clones, with roughly 80% observed a single time. The material was peripheral blood, obtained from a patient treated with radiotherapy plus ipilimumab. This TCR came from a human donor with non-small cell lung cancer who had a partial response to radiotherapy plus ipilimumab. The J gene is TRBJ1-5, the V gene TRBV27, with TRBD1 identical over 8 bases. Here the CDR3 reads CASSLGPGRGQAQPQHF. CDR3 bases: TGTGCCAGCAGTTTGGGTCCGGGCAGGGGGCAGGCTCAGCCCCAGCATTTT.